Following are 2 T cell receptor beta chains from one sample sequenced in a study of T-cell reconstitution after alpha-beta-depleted transplantation in children. The authors prepared the TCRbeta library with unique molecular identifiers. TCRdb recomputed calls from the PCR reads with MiXCR, one row per CDR3 protein. The table has fewer than 120,000 distinct CDR3 sequences, 10% seen once; the top ten hold 8%. The sample was PBMCs from the stem cell graft donor, taken from the stem cell graft. These receptors were obtained from a human donor who donated a stem cell graft to a child with acute lymphoblastic leukemia.

The chain has TRBV18 and TRBJ1-1; D not certain. The CDR3 is 15 residues long. V was shortened by 5 bases and J by 0 bases, with 13 bases between the two germline ends. Germline V CDR1 and CDR2: KGHSH, LQKENI. CDR3 amino acids: CASSSKNIMNTEAFF. The CDR3 coding sequence is TGTGCCAGCTCATCCAAAAATATCATGAACACTGAAGCTTTCTTT.

Comment on this clonotype: Since a much larger clone is just one base distant, this may be a read error. This chain uses TRBV3-1 with TRBJ1-5, with 7 bases identical to TRBD1. CDR1 is LGHDT, CDR2 YNNKEL, per germline (reference sequence). This CDR3 has 17 amino acids. The CDR3 region has the DNA TGTGCCTGCAGCCAAGCGGACAGGAGGTATAGCAATCAGCCCCAGCATTTT. It translates to CACSQADRRYSNQPQHF.